Detailed here is one T cell receptor beta chain. What antigen it recognizes has not been identified. Base-call qualities are not available, and no considerably larger clone is one nucleotide away. The library was built by means of multiplex PCR. The listed sequencing device is Illumina HiSeq 4000. TCR beta libraries were built with iRepertoire HTBI primers and Arm-PCR amplification of CDR3 regions. Before sequencing, the PCR products went through gel purification. In the source study's methods: A total of 62 TRBV and approximately 13 TRBJ segments were identified across samples and were used for gene usage analysis of CDR3 amino acid clonotypes. COPE and FqMerger were used to merge filtered high-quality paired reads into contigs. BLAST was used to align contigs to IMGT TRBV, TRBD and TRBJ reference genes, with CDR3 defined following IMGT. Clonotypes above 0.1% frequency were classified as highly expanded clones. Shannon entropy served as the measure of repertoire diversity, while the Gini coefficient captured V-J evenness. A clonotype was considered public if more than one individual shared it. In TCRdb, the public reads were trimmed at Q25 with fastp and aligned with MiXCR, with productive beta chains retained. Each record represents a unique CDR3 protein, reported with the most common genes and DNA among its rows. These V and J calls are TCRdb output, not the study's own analysis. This sample is represented by over 350,000 distinct CDR3 sequences; 15% of them were singletons. About 8.3% of the sample goes to the ten largest clones.

The time point label, as the study defines it: newly diagnosed GD, antithyroid drugs for less than 3 months. For both TCR sequencing and RNA sequencing, RNA was extracted from PBMCs using TRIzol. The diagnosis of Graves' disease was made according to American Thyroid Association guidelines. Patients for the study were recruited at an endocrinology department in Xi'an, China. Each patient gave 9 to 10 milliliters of peripheral blood, collected in an EDTA anticoagulant tube. Ficoll Paque Plus density gradient separation was used to isolate PBMCs, and no further T cell sorting was done. An Agilent 2100 Bioanalyzer and agarose gel were used to check RNA quality, while a NanoDrop 2000 measured RNA concentration. The data stem from a study of regulatory T cells in long-lasting Graves disease (dated by TCRdb to about 2021). Turning to the overall study: Patients with newly diagnosed Graves' disease had been on antithyroid drugs for under 3 months. A total of some 33 samples were covered by TCR sequencing, comprising roughly 13 persistent and 20 or so newly diagnosed Graves' disease patients. The study was conducted in China and was registered as a clinical trial. This study used TCR sequencing and RNA sequencing of peripheral blood to compare persistent Graves' disease patients against newly diagnosed Graves' disease patients. Beyond this particular receptor, the publication reports: Lower TCR Shannon entropy and fewer highly expanded clones were observed in persistent Graves' disease patients than in newly diagnosed patients, which suggested clonal expansion. Sequencing and analysis were limited to the TCR beta chain. TRBV28, TRBJ1-2 and TRBJ2-5 were preferentially used in persistent disease, while TRBV20-1 and TRBJ2-1 were favored in newly diagnosed disease. The small sample size was acknowledged by the authors as a limitation that may reduce accuracy. Peripheral blood alone was examined, since thyroid tissue, which constituted the primary lesion, could not be accessed. More public clonotypes were shared among persistent patients (2,741) than among newly diagnosed patients (roughly 1,000).

The germline V end is reduced by 5 bases and the J end by 1 base; junction bases left unmatched: 8. Taken from the germline V gene (reference sequence), the CDR1 and CDR2 loops are DFQATT and SNEGSKA. The CDR3 covers 15 residues, taking in both the cysteine and the phenylalanine. Just CDR3 DNA is preserved here, 45 bases in frame from base 1. The sample was also linked to a second study, of T cells in Graves' hyperthyroidism and ophthalmopathy. From that second study: Stable Graves' hyperthyroidism was defined as no progression to ophthalmopathy during 18 months of follow-up. Hyperthyroidism patients were aged 18 to 65 years and newly diagnosed, with disease duration of less than 2 months. Exclusion was applied to patients with uncontrolled infections, other autoimmune diseases, pregnancy or lactation. Diagnoses relied on clinical symptoms, serum thyroxine and TRAb, thyroid ultrasound and orbital computed tomography. The first round of RT-PCR for the TCR CDR3 was performed with the HTBI primer set and the Qiagen OneStep RT-PCR kit. Blood samples also contained most of the expanded thyroid clonotypes (frequency above 0.001), which suggests that blood repertoires may reflect thyroid immune responses. Ophthalmopathy was separated from stable hyperthyroidism by a 13 V-J signature model, with 85% to 90% sensitivity and around 81% specificity obtained in cross-validation and 80%/75% obtained in testing. In validation, the model predicted progression to ophthalmopathy a median of about 6.8 months before onset, with roughly 70% sensitivity and 72.22% specificity. TCR V-J signatures able to tell the groups apart were searched for in a discovery cohort of more than 90 patients, of whom over 40 had Graves' ophthalmopathy and about 60 had stable Graves' hyperthyroidism. Whether ophthalmopathy could be predicted prospectively was tested in an independent validation cohort made up of under 20 hyperthyroidism patients plus 17 patients who later progressed to ophthalmopathy. The roughly 100 discovery patients were randomly split 7:3 into training and test sets. The study also compared thyroid tissue and blood T-cell repertoires from several Graves' hyperthyroidism patients. After sampling, hyperthyroidism patients received methimazole starting at 30 mg daily, and ophthalmopathy patients received high-dose intravenous methylprednisolone. Libraries were constructed in a second round of multiplex PCR, after which size selection and purification were performed. Paired-end sequencing of the libraries was performed with 100 bp reads on an Illumina HiSeq2000. Raw data were processed with SOAPnuke, discarding reads with adapters, uncalled bases, mean Phred below 15, or no exact constant-primer or identifier match. High-quality paired reads were merged using COPE v1.2.5, and each unique nucleotide sequence was defined as a clonotype. MiTCR v1.1 was used to align clonotypes to the IMGT TRBV, TRBD and TRBJ reference segments. The analysis included only V-J combinations with a frequency above 0.0001, which together covered approximately 99% of the repertoires. The TCS score was defined as the ratio of F50 (clonal expansion) to E x V (chaos), calculated using BLOSUM62-based TCRdist between CDR3 peptides within each V-J. Welch's t-statistics and random forest reduced approximately 520 V-J features to roughly 13, which were used in a naive Bayes classifier (R e1071). No statistical method was used to fix the sample size in advance, and group allocation was not hidden from the investigators. According to the paper, TCR Vbeta CDR3 sequencing was carried out on more than 120 peripheral blood samples, which came from about 45 ophthalmopathy, around 74 hyperthyroidism and approximately 17 progressor patients.

The V and J genes are TRBV20-1 and TRBJ1-2, with TRBD1 identical over 9 junction bases. This clonotype was sampled from a woman aged 40-49 years with Graves disease. Donor details come from another sample of the same person, matched by shared clones. Sequences were derived from peripheral blood mononuclear cells (PBMCs), sampled at new diagnosis, from a patient treated with antithyroid drugs. In nucleotides, the sequence is TGCAGTGCTCAACCCGGGACAGGGATTAACTATGGCTACACCTTC. Its translation is CSAQPGTGINYGYTF.